What follows are 3 T cell receptor beta chains derived from one specimen sequenced in a study of T-cell memory formation after mild COVID-19. TCRdb processed the 5' RACE reads anew with MiXCR; each CDR3 protein has one entry. The table has 550,000 to 650,000 distinct CDR3 sequences, 17% seen once. Sequencing used PBMCs or a T cell subset sorted from them (not recorded which). These receptors were obtained from an adult woman who had mild COVID-19 (a few samples of this study predate the infection). Cell type and time point are not known.

This clonotype has a handful of counts. The chain employs TRBV7-2 and TRBJ2-2; D possibly corresponds to TRBD1 (6 bases). CDR3 size: 14 residues. Trimming shortened V by 1 base and J by 6 bases, and 9 bases separated the two germline ends. Per the germline V gene, CDR1 is SGHTA and CDR2 is FQGNSA. The CDR3 DNA reads TGTGCCAGCAGCTTAGGACAGGCGGCCGGGGAGCTGTTTTTT. Its translation: CASSLGQAAGELFF.

The J gene is TRBJ1-4, the V gene TRBV6-6, with D possibly being TRBD1 (5 bases). From germline, CDR1 is MNHNY and CDR2 SVGAGI (reference sequence). The CDR3 is 13 amino acids. Trimming removed 6 bases from V and 4 bases from J, with 9 bases in between. The CDR3 DNA reads as TGTGCCAGCAGATCAGGGAGTAATGAAAAACTGTTTTTT. Translation: CASRSGSNEKLFF.

V is TRBV4-1 and J is TRBJ1-1; 8 bases line up with TRBD1. There are 15 residues in the CDR3. Germline-derived CDR1 and CDR2 are MGHRA and YSYEKL. Losses at the gene ends were 4 bases for V and 8 bases for J; bases not matched to a gene: 12. CDR3 coding DNA: TGCGCCAGCAGCCTCGGGGGGACAGGCACACAGGAAGCTTTCTTT. This translates into CASSLGGTGTQEAFF.